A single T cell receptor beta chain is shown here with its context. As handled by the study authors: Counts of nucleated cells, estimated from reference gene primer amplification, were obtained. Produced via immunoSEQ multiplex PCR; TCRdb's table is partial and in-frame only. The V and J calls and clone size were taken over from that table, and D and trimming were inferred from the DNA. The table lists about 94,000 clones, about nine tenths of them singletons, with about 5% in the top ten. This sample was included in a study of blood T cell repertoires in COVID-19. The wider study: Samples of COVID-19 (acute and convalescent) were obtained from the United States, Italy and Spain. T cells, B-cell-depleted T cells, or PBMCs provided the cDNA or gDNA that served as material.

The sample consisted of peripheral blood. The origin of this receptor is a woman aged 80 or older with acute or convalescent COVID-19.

For the CDR3, the DNA is TGTGCCAGCAGTGAATCCTACGACAGGGCTTCTGGAAACACCATATATTTT. Translated, it gives CASSESYDRASGNTIYF. The genes are TRBV6-1 and TRBJ1-3; the match to TRBD1 covers 7 bases. V shed 2 bases, J shed 1 base, and the junction held 8 bases outside the gene matches. This CDR3 is built from 17 residues. CDR1 MNHNS and CDR2 SASEGT come from the germline V gene.